The entry that follows covers one TCR beta chain sequence. Its cognate antigen is unknown. The sample belongs to a study of siplizumab effects on memory and regulatory T cells. Overall study results and limits: Mappable alloreactive CD4+ clones came from Treg cells about 65% of the time on average with siplizumab, against 26.9% in controls. Naive T cells appeared more diverse than memory cells and seemed to be major alloresponse contributors. Naive versus memory phenotype went unassigned for roughly 75-96% of proliferating CD4+ or CD8+ clones. Poor capture below about 10^-5 frequency left most alloreactive clones unmapped to unstimulated subsets.

Libraries were prepared by immunoSEQ multiplex PCR; TCRdb keeps only in-frame clonotypes and omits some of them. The sample contains some 81,000 clones, 95% of which appear only once. The germline V and J ends were trimmed by 0 bases and 8 bases, with 8 bases remaining between them. The CDR3 runs 12 residues. Germline V CDR1 and CDR2: SGHRS, YFSETQ. Sequencing input: CD8+ T cells sorted from blood. The clonotype was recovered from a human donor in good health. The gene calls are TRBV5-1 and TRBJ1-1; D may be TRBD1 (5 bases). The CDR3 sequence: CASSLAGGEAFF. The CDR3 DNA follows: TGCGCCAGCAGCTTGGCTGGGGGGGAAGCTTTCTTT.